One sample yielded the 15 T cell receptor beta chains listed below, sequenced in a study of blood T cell repertoires in COVID-19. Sequenced by immunoSEQ multiplex PCR; TCRdb stores in-frame clones only, minus some. Among a few hundred thousand clones, 86% were seen once, and the ten largest hold 3.6%. Sequences were obtained from peripheral blood. Source of these receptors: a young man with active or convalescent COVID-19.

V usage is TRBV3-1 (or the pseudogene TRBV3-2) and J usage is TRBJ1-2, with TRBD1 as a possible D gene (5 bases). CDR3 size: 18 residues. Per the germline V gene, CDR1 is LGHDT and CDR2 is YNNKEL (reference sequence). Trimming took 1 base from V and 5 from J, leaving 23 bases between them. The CDR3 protein is CASSQVYGGRGRLYGYTF. The CDR3 nucleotides read TGTGCCAGCAGCCAAGTTTATGGGGGGAGGGGCCGTCTGTATGGCTACACCTTC.

The chain is built from TRBV9 and TRBJ2-7; D may be TRBD2 (7 bases). The germline CDR1 and CDR2 sequences are SGDLS and YYNGEE. V lost 3 bases and J 4 bases, leaving 17 bases between the germline ends. CDR3 size: 15 residues. The chain's CDR3 is CASSANLGGGYEQYF. The CDR3 DNA is TGTGCCAGCAGCGCTAATCTGGGAGGGGGGTACGAGCAGTACTTC.

The chain links TRBV12-3 or TRBV12-4 to TRBJ1-2; no clear D. The CDR3 has 13 amino acids. The ends were cut back, 5 bases at V and 5 bases at J, with 12 bases in the middle. The CDR3 bases are TGTGCCAGCAGTCAGCAGGAGGGTTATGGCTACACCTTC. Residues: CASSQQEGYGYTF.

The genes are TRBV7-2 and TRBJ2-5; D remains unclear. Deletions cut 1 base from V and 4 bases from J, with 4 bases between. The CDR3 totals 12 residues. CDR1 SGHTA and CDR2 FQGNSA come from the germline V gene. CDR3 amino acids: CASSLVRETQYF. The DNA of the CDR3 is TGTGCCAGCAGCTTAGTGCGAGAGACCCAGTACTTC.

Written as DNA, the CDR3 is TGTGCCAGCCATGACAGGGGAAAAATAAGTGAAGCTTTCTTT. It specifies CASHDRGKISEAFF. The chain uses TRBV19 and TRBJ1-1, with 8 positions matching TRBD1. The germline gives CDR1 LNHDA, CDR2 SQIVND (reference sequence). Trimming cost V 9 bases and J 7 bases; bases outside gene matches: 13. The CDR3 consists of 14 residues.

Here the CDR3 DNA reads TGTGCCAGCAGGCCCATCAGAACCAAGAATGAAAAACTGTTTTTT. Translating it yields CASRPIRTKNEKLFF. J is TRBJ1-4 and V is TRBV11-2; D gene unclear. The length of the CDR3 is 15 residues. The V and J ends lost 6 bases and 5 bases respectively, with 16 bases between them. Germline-derived CDR1 and CDR2 are SGHAT and FQNNGV.

The chain has TRBV28 and TRBJ2-7, with TRBD1 identical over 7 bases. The CDR3 is 12 amino acids. V dropped 6 bases and J dropped 7; count of bases not matched to a gene: 6. Germline V gene lookup returns CDR1 MDHEN and CDR2 SYDVKM. The CDR3 DNA reads TGTGCCAGCAGAAGACAGGGTCTTGAGCAGTACTTC. Its translation is CASRRQGLEQYF.

This clone was seen only once. CDR3 bases: TGTGCCAGCCTCGGAGGGGCGAACCAAGAGACCCAGTACTTC. Protein: CASLGGANQETQYF. The chain recombines TRBV19 with TRBJ2-5; a weak D match, TRBD2 (6 bases). Germline-derived CDR1 and CDR2 are LNHDA and SQIVND (reference sequence). V lost 9 bases to trimming and J lost 0 bases, with 14 bases between them. CDR3 length: 14 amino acids.

The V call is TRBV2, the J call TRBJ2-5, with unresolved D. This CDR3 contains 13 residues. The ends were cut back, 1 base at V and 1 base at J, with 4 bases in the middle. Germline CDR1 SNHLY, CDR2 FYNNEI. The CDR3 sequence is CASSEGSQETQYF. The CDR3 bases are TGTGCCAGCAGTGAAGGGAGCCAAGAGACCCAGTACTTC.

The rearrangement joins TRBV30 to TRBJ1-5, with 9 positions matching TRBD1. Germline assignment: CDR1 GTSNPN and CDR2 SVGIG (reference sequence). This CDR3 spans 16 amino acids. After removal of 1 base from V and 6 bases from J, the junction contained 10 bases not matched to a gene. The CDR3 spells CAWSGAPTGGGQPQHF. CDR3 DNA sequence: TGTGCCTGGAGTGGGGCCCCTACAGGGGGCGGTCAGCCCCAGCATTTT.

This chain joins TRBV5-1 and TRBJ2-5; 8 bases align to TRBD1. The CDR3 length is 14 residues. The germline V gene has CDR1 SGHRS and CDR2 YFSETQ. The J segment lost 5 bases and the V segment lost 4 bases, leaving 7 bases of the junction unmatched. This CDR3 reads CASSDGTGGETQYF. CDR3 bases: TGCGCCAGCAGCGACGGGACAGGCGGGGAGACCCAGTACTTC.

This chain links TRBV23-1 with TRBJ2-7, with 7 bases aligning to TRBD1. TRBV23-1 is sorted into the ORF group, with uncertain function. The CDR3 covers 15 residues. Germline trimming cut 6 bases from V and 0 bases from J; bases unmatched to any gene: 8. Here the CDR3 reads CASRNRDSGSYEQYF. The CDR3, as DNA: TGCGCCAGCAGGAACCGGGACAGTGGCTCCTACGAGCAGTACTTC.

This rearrangement joins TRBV11-2 to TRBJ2-3; no reliable D call. CDR1 is SGHAT and CDR2 is FQNNGV in the germline V gene. CDR3 length: 15 residues. The ends were cut back, 3 bases at V and 3 bases at J, with 13 bases in the middle. The CDR3 here is CASSFIASLTDTQYF. In nucleotides, the CDR3 is TGTGCCAGCAGCTTCATAGCCTCTCTGACAGATACGCAGTATTTT.

The chain couples TRBV30 to TRBJ2-1; D is unresolved. CDR3 length equals 13 residues. Germline loops: CDR1 GTSNPN, CDR2 SVGIG (reference sequence). Trimming stripped 0 bases from V and 4 bases from J, with 7 bases between. CDR3 nucleotides: TGTGCCTGGAGTGTACACGGGTACAATGAGCAGTTCTTC. This gives the protein CAWSVHGYNEQFF.

The rearrangement links TRBV27 to TRBJ2-7; 9 bases agree with TRBD1. Germline V CDR1 and CDR2: MNHEY, SMNVEV (reference sequence). The CDR3 runs to 13 residues. After removal of 6 bases from V and 4 bases from J, the junction contained 4 bases not matched to a gene. CDR3 region: CASSPDRGYEQYF. CDR3 nucleotide sequence: TGTGCCAGCAGCCCAGACAGGGGGTACGAGCAGTACTTC.